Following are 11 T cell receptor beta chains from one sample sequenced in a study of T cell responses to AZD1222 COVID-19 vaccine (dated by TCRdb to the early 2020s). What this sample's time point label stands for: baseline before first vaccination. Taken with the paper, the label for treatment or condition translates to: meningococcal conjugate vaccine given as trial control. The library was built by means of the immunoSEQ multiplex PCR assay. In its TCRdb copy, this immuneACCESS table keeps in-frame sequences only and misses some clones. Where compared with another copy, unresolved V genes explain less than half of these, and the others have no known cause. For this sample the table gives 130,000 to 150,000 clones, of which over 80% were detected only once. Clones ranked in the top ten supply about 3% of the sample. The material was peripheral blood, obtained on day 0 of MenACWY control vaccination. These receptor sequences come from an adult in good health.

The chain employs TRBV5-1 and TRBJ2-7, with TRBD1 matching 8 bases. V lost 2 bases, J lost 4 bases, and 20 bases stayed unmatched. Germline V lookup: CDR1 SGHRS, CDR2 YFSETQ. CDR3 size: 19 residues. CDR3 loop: CASSLPGTGSGRDKYEQYF. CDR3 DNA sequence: TGCGCCAGCAGCTTACCCGGGACAGGCTCTGGGCGTGACAAATACGAGCAGTACTTC.

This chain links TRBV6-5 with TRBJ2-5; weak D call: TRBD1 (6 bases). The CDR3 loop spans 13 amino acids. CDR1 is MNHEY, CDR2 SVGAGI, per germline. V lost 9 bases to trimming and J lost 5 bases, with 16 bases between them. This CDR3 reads CASDRGGRETQYF. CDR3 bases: TGTGCCAGTGACAGAGGGGGACGCGAGACCCAGTACTTC.

CDR3 protein: CASSSSYANYGYTF. The CDR3 DNA follows: TGTGCCAGCAGTTCGTCGTACGCTAACTATGGCTACACCTTC. The J gene is TRBJ1-2, the V gene TRBV6-5; D not resolved. Between the trimmed V and J ends, which lost 4 bases and 0 bases, there was a span of 9 bases. This CDR3 comprises 14 residues. CDR1 is MNHEY and CDR2 is SVGAGI in the germline V gene.

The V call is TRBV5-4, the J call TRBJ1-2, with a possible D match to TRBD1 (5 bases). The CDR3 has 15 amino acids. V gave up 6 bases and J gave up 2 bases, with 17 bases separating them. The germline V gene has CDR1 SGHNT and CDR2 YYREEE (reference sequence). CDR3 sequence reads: CASTPSTGGNYGYTF. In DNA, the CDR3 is TGTGCCAGCACCCCCTCGACGGGGGGAAACTATGGCTACACCTTC. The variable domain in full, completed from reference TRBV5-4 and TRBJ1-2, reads ETGVTQSPTHLIKTRGQQVTLRCSSQSGHNTVSWYQQALGQGPQFIFQYYREEENGRGNFPPRFSGLQFPNYSSELNVNALELDDSALYLCASTPSTGGNYGYTFGSGTRLTVV.

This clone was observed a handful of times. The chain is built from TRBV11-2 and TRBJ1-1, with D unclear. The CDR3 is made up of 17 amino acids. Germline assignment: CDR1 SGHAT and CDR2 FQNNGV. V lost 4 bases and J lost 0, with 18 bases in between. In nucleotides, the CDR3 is TGTGCCAGCAGCTCCCGCGGCTCCCGTCTAATGAACACTGAAGCTTTCTTT. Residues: CASSSRGSRLMNTEAFF.

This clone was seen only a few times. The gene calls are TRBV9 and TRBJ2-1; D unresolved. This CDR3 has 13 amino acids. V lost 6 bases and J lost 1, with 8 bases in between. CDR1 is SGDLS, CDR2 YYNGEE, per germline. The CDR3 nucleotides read TGTGCCAGCAACAGTGGATCCTACAATGAGCAGTTCTTC. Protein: CASNSGSYNEQFF.

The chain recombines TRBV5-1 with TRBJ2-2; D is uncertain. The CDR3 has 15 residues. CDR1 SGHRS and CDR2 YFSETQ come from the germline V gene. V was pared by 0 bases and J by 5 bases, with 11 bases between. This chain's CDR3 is CASSLDGRRTGELFF. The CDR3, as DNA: TGCGCCAGCAGCTTGGATGGGCGTCGGACCGGGGAGCTGTTTTTT.

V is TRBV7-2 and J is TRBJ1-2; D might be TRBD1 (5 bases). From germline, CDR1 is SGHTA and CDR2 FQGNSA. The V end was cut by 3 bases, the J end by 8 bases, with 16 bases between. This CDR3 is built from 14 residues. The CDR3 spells CASSLEGSLSGYTF. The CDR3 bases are TGTGCCAGCAGCTTGGAGGGGAGCCTCTCAGGCTACACCTTC.

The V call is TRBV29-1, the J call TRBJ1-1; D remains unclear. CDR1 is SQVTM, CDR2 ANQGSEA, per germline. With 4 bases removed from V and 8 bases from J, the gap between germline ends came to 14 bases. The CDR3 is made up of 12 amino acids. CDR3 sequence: CSVAFQGKEAFF. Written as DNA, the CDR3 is TGCAGCGTTGCATTCCAAGGGAAAGAAGCTTTCTTT.

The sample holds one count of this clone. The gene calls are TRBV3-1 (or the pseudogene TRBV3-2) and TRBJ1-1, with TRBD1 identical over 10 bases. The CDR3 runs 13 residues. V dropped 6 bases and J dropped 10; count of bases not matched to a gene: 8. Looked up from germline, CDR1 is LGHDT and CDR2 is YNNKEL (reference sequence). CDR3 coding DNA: TGTGCCAGCAGTCGACAGGGGGCGCAGGGAGCTTTCTTT. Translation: CASSRQGAQGAFF.

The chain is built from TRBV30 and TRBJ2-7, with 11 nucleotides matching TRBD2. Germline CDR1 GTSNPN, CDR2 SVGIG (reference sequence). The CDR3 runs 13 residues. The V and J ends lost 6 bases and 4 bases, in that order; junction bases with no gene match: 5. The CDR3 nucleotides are TGTGCCTGTACTAGCGGGAGAAGGTACGAGCAGTACTTC. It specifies CACTSGRRYEQYF.